Listed below are T cell receptor beta chains from one sample, sequenced in a study of graft-versus-host responses after intestinal transplantation. Sequencing was performed with immunoSEQ multiplex PCR; in TCRdb, only in-frame clones are kept and a portion is missing. This table has more than 20,000 clones, about 88% appearing once. Source: PBMCs, taken roughly 64 days after intestinal transplantation. These receptors all come from a human patient who received an intestinal transplant, so some T cells may come from the graft donor. Both conserved end residues are part of each CDR3. D genes are given only for firm matches. Only part of the rows carry a size: once, few, many, or a class if the clone is expanded.

clone_size: NA
d_call: NA
j_call: TRBJ2-3
v_call: TRBV19
cdr3_nt: TGTGCCAGTAGTATATTGGGCCGCACAGATACGCAGTATTTT
cdr3_aa: CASSILGRTDTQYF

clone_size: NA
d_call: TRBD1
j_call: TRBJ1-2
v_call: TRBV27
cdr3_nt: TGTGCCAGCAGGCAACAGGGGGCTAATGGCTACACCTTC
cdr3_aa: CASRQQGANGYTF

clone_size: NA
d_call: TRBD1
j_call: TRBJ1-2
v_call: TRBV19
cdr3_nt: TGTGCCAGTAGTAAAGGGACAGGGAACTATGGCTACACCTTC
cdr3_aa: CASSKGTGNYGYTF

clone_size: NA
d_call: TRBD2
j_call: TRBJ2-3
v_call: TRBV4-3
cdr3_nt: TGCGCCAGCAGCCGCGGACTAGCGGGGGATACGCAGTATTTT
cdr3_aa: CASSRGLAGDTQYF

clone_size: NA
d_call: NA
j_call: TRBJ1-2
v_call: TRBV18
cdr3_nt: TGTGCCAGCTCACCCCGAAGGGGCCATGGCTGCACCTTC
cdr3_aa: CASSPRRGHGCTF

clone_size: NA
d_call: TRBD1
j_call: TRBJ1-2
v_call: TRBV7-9
cdr3_nt: TGTGCCAGCAGCCCTGACAGGGGAAAGGTCTATGGCTACACCTTC
cdr3_aa: CASSPDRGKVYGYTF

clone_size: NA
d_call: TRBD1
j_call: TRBJ1-2
v_call: TRBV25-1
cdr3_nt: TGTGCCAGCAGTCCTTACGGGACAGTCTATGGCTACACCTTC
cdr3_aa: CASSPYGTVYGYTF

clone_size: NA
d_call: NA
j_call: TRBJ1-1
v_call: TRBV28
cdr3_nt: TGTGCCAGCAGTTTCTCGACGGACACTGAAGCTTTCTTT
cdr3_aa: CASSFSTDTEAFF

clone_size: NA
d_call: NA
j_call: TRBJ2-2
v_call: TRBV7-8
cdr3_nt: TGTGCCAGCAGCTTAGGACACGAACACACCGGGGAGCTGTTTTTT
cdr3_aa: CASSLGHEHTGELFF

clone_size: NA
d_call: NA
j_call: TRBJ2-3
v_call: TRBV11-3
cdr3_nt: TGTGCCAGCAGCTTTTCAGGGTCCCTCACAGATACGCAGTATTTT
cdr3_aa: CASSFSGSLTDTQYF

clone_size: NA
d_call: NA
j_call: TRBJ1-1
v_call: TRBV7-9
cdr3_nt: TGTGCCAGCAGCTTTTCGACAGAAATGAACACTGAAGCTTTCTTT
cdr3_aa: CASSFSTEMNTEAFF

clone_size: NA
d_call: NA
j_call: TRBJ2-3
v_call: TRBV6-5
cdr3_nt: TGTGCCAGCAGTTACCGAGGGCGGGCCGAGGATACGCAGTATTTT
cdr3_aa: CASSYRGRAEDTQYF

clone_size: NA
d_call: NA
j_call: TRBJ1-5
v_call: TRBV19
cdr3_nt: TGTGCCAGTAGTATAGGAGGAGGGAATAATCAGCCCCAGCATTTT
cdr3_aa: CASSIGGGNNQPQHF

clone_size: NA
d_call: TRBD1
j_call: TRBJ1-2
v_call: TRBV9
cdr3_nt: TGTGCCAGCAGCTCCCGGGACAGGGCCCTGGAAGAGTATGGCTACACCTTC
cdr3_aa: CASSSRDRALEEYGYTF

clone_size: NA
d_call: TRBD1
j_call: TRBJ1-1
v_call: TRBV5-1
cdr3_nt: TGCGCCAGCAGCTTTGGGACAGGGGCAAAATCGGAAGCTTTCTTT
cdr3_aa: CASSFGTGAKSEAFF

clone_size: NA
d_call: NA
j_call: TRBJ1-2
v_call: TRBV29-1
cdr3_nt: TGCAGCGTTGAAGATCAAGGGGGCTATGGCTACACCTTC
cdr3_aa: CSVEDQGGYGYTF

clone_size: once
d_call: TRBD2
j_call: TRBJ2-7
v_call: TRBV11-3
cdr3_nt: TGTGCCAGCAGCTTTGGACTAGCGGGGGGATCCTACGAGCAGTACTTC
cdr3_aa: CASSFGLAGGSYEQYF

clone_size: NA
d_call: NA
j_call: TRBJ2-7
v_call: TRBV19
cdr3_nt: TGTGCCAGTAGTAAGGCCGGTCTTGGCAGGGGCCCGCACGAGCAGTACTTC
cdr3_aa: CASSKAGLGRGPHEQYF

clone_size: NA
d_call: NA
j_call: TRBJ1-2
v_call: TRBV25-1
cdr3_nt: TGTGCCAGCAGTGGGACGACAGGAAACTATGGCTACACCTTC
cdr3_aa: CASSGTTGNYGYTF

clone_size: NA
d_call: NA
j_call: TRBJ2-3
v_call: TRBV2
cdr3_nt: TGTGCCAGTAATAGCGGAACCACAGATACGCAGTATTTT
cdr3_aa: CASNSGTTDTQYF

clone_size: NA
d_call: NA
j_call: TRBJ2-5
v_call: TRBV7-9
cdr3_nt: TGTGCCAGCAGCGGTGCTAGAACGGAGACCCAGTACTTC
cdr3_aa: CASSGARTETQYF

clone_size: NA
d_call: NA
j_call: TRBJ2-7
v_call: TRBV5-4
cdr3_nt: TGTGCCAGCAGCTTGATCCGGGACACTCCCTACGAGCAGTACTTC
cdr3_aa: CASSLIRDTPYEQYF

clone_size: NA
d_call: TRBD2
j_call: TRBJ2-3
v_call: TRBV9
cdr3_nt: TGTGCCAGCAGCAACCCACCGGGACTAGCGGGGATCGGGGGAGATACGCAGTATTTT
cdr3_aa: CASSNPPGLAGIGGDTQYF

clone_size: NA
d_call: NA
j_call: TRBJ2-6
v_call: TRBV29-1
cdr3_nt: TGCAGCGTTACGACAGACTCTGGGGCCAACGTCCTGACTTTC
cdr3_aa: CSVTTDSGANVLTF

clone_size: NA
d_call: NA
j_call: TRBJ2-2
v_call: TRBV9
cdr3_nt: TGTGCCAGCAGCGAGAACACCGGGGAGCTGTTTTTT
cdr3_aa: CASSENTGELFF

clone_size: NA
d_call: TRBD1
j_call: TRBJ2-7
v_call: TRBV30
cdr3_nt: TGTGCCTGTGGGACAGGGAAATCCTACGAGCAGTACTTC
cdr3_aa: CACGTGKSYEQYF

clone_size: NA
d_call: NA
j_call: TRBJ2-5
v_call: TRBV9
cdr3_nt: TGTGCCAGCAGCGTAGATCCCTTGAGTCAGGAAGGTTTAGAGACCCAGTACTTC
cdr3_aa: CASSVDPLSQEGLETQYF

clone_size: NA
d_call: TRBD2
j_call: TRBJ2-1
v_call: TRBV4-3
cdr3_nt: TGCGCCAGCAGCCCCGAACCGGGACTAGCGGGTAATGAGCAGTTCTTC
cdr3_aa: CASSPEPGLAGNEQFF

clone_size: NA
d_call: NA
j_call: TRBJ1-6
v_call: TRBV11-2
cdr3_nt: TGTGCCAGCAGCTCCGAAGGGGGGGTTTACACCTATAATTCACCCCTCCACTTT
cdr3_aa: CASSSEGGVYTYNSPLHF

clone_size: NA
d_call: NA
j_call: TRBJ2-7
v_call: TRBV4-3
cdr3_nt: TGCGCCAGCAGCCAAGATCGGTACGGGGGAGGCTCCTACGAGCAGTACTTC
cdr3_aa: CASSQDRYGGGSYEQYF

clone_size: few
d_call: NA
j_call: TRBJ2-2
v_call: TRBV11-3
cdr3_nt: TGTGCCAGCAGCCCGAACCGGGCCCCCACCGGGGAGCTGTTTTTT
cdr3_aa: CASSPNRAPTGELFF

clone_size: NA
d_call: TRBD1
j_call: TRBJ1-5
v_call: TRBV18
cdr3_nt: TGTGCCAGCTCCCCTACAGGGGGCCAAATAGATGGAAATCAGCCCCAGCATTTT
cdr3_aa: CASSPTGGQIDGNQPQHF

clone_size: NA
d_call: NA
j_call: TRBJ2-3
v_call: TRBV11-3
cdr3_nt: TGTGCCAGCAGCTCACGGCTAGGATCCACAGATACGCAGTATTTT
cdr3_aa: CASSSRLGSTDTQYF

clone_size: NA
d_call: NA
j_call: TRBJ1-4
v_call: TRBV27
cdr3_nt: TGTGCCAGCAGTTTATATTTGAGGGGAGGACAGTTTAATGAAAAACTGTTTTTT
cdr3_aa: CASSLYLRGGQFNEKLFF

clone_size: once
d_call: NA
j_call: TRBJ1-2
v_call: TRBV27
cdr3_nt: TGTGCCAGCAGTTATCGGTATGGCTACACCTTC
cdr3_aa: CASSYRYGYTF

clone_size: NA
d_call: NA
j_call: TRBJ1-4
v_call: TRBV19
cdr3_nt: TGTGCCAGTAGTATAGATCTATCAGGGAACGAAAAACTGTTTTTT
cdr3_aa: CASSIDLSGNEKLFF

clone_size: NA
d_call: TRBD2
j_call: TRBJ2-1
v_call: TRBV6-5
cdr3_nt: TGTGCCAGCGGATCTAGCGGGGGCAACAATGAGCAGTTCTTC
cdr3_aa: CASGSSGGNNEQFF

clone_size: NA
d_call: NA
j_call: TRBJ1-3
v_call: TRBV30
cdr3_nt: TGTGCCTGGAGTCTACGCCACTCTGGAAACACCATATATTTT
cdr3_aa: CAWSLRHSGNTIYF

clone_size: once
d_call: NA
j_call: TRBJ2-7
v_call: TRBV4-3
cdr3_nt: TGCGCCAGCAGCCCGAGCGTTAGCTCCTACGAGCAGTACTTC
cdr3_aa: CASSPSVSSYEQYF

clone_size: few
d_call: NA
j_call: TRBJ2-3
v_call: TRBV10-1
cdr3_nt: TGCGCCAGCAGTGTCTGGGTAACAGATACGCAGTATTTT
cdr3_aa: CASSVWVTDTQYF

clone_size: NA
d_call: TRBD2
j_call: TRBJ2-2
v_call: TRBV7-2
cdr3_nt: TGTGCCAGCAGCTTCGAGACCGGGACTAGCGGGGAAGGAGCCGGGGAGCTGTTTTTT
cdr3_aa: CASSFETGTSGEGAGELFF

clone_size: NA
d_call: NA
j_call: TRBJ2-3
v_call: TRBV2
cdr3_nt: TGTGCCAGCAGCCTTAAAACCACAGATACGCAGTATTTT
cdr3_aa: CASSLKTTDTQYF

clone_size: NA
d_call: NA
j_call: TRBJ2-7
v_call: TRBV27
cdr3_nt: TGTGCCAGCAAGGACGGGCTCTACGAGCAGTACTTC
cdr3_aa: CASKDGLYEQYF

clone_size: NA
d_call: NA
j_call: TRBJ1-1
v_call: TRBV12-5
cdr3_nt: TGTGCTAGTGCTTCCACCATCGCCCGCACTGAAGCTTTCTTT
cdr3_aa: CASASTIARTEAFF

clone_size: NA
d_call: NA
j_call: TRBJ1-4
v_call: TRBV19
cdr3_nt: TGTGCCAGTAAGGCTAGGGATGAAAAACTGTTTTTT
cdr3_aa: CASKARDEKLFF

clone_size: NA
d_call: NA
j_call: TRBJ2-5
v_call: TRBV7-9
cdr3_nt: TGTGCCAGCAGCTTGGGTGTTGAGCAGTACTTC
cdr3_aa: CASSLGVEQYF

clone_size: NA
d_call: NA
j_call: TRBJ2-5
v_call: TRBV4-3
cdr3_nt: TGCGCCAGCAGCCAATCCAGGGGGGGAGAGACCCAGTACTTC
cdr3_aa: CASSQSRGGETQYF